The 21 T cell receptor beta chains in this list originate from one sample, sequenced in a study of molecular identifiers for immune sequencing clone quantification. TCRdb passed the PCR reads through MiXCR, listing each CDR3 protein once. The data hold over 70,000 distinct CDR3 sequences, with about 23% observed a single time. Sequencing was done on a sample of naive CD8+ T cells from blood, with Jurkat cell RNA spiked in. Subset in this sample: FACS-sorted CD8+CD4-CCR7+CD45RA+ naive T cells. Receptor source: a human donor in good health. Some libraries in this study had Jurkat cell RNA spiked in.

For this clonotype: An end of the junction differs from the germline gene, which may be a read error. The chain couples TRBV2 to TRBJ2-1, with unresolved D. The germline gives CDR1 SNHLY, CDR2 FYNNEI. The length of the CDR3 is 16 residues. CDR3 in DNA: TGTGCCGGCAGTGAATTGGTCATAGGCCCTACATGGGAGCAGTTCTTC. Protein product: CAGSELVIGPTWEQFF.

On this clonotype: Sequence at one end of the junction differs from germline and may be a read error. V is TRBV12-3 or TRBV12-4 and J is TRBJ2-3; 10 bases map to TRBD1. CDR3 length: 14 residues. The CDR3 region is CAGSGQGVVDTQYF. The CDR3 DNA follows: TGTGCCGGCAGCGGACAGGGGGTCGTAGATACGCAGTATTTT.

This clonotype showed up just a few times. The V and J genes are TRBV15 and TRBJ2-1; D unresolved. Trimming took off 0 bases at V and 2 bases at J, with 8 bases between the two ends. Germline assignment: CDR1 LNHNV and CDR2 YYDKDF (reference sequence). The CDR3 runs 15 residues. CDR3 nucleotides: TGTGCCACCAGCAGAGATCTAACACCCTACAATGAGCAGTTCTTC. Its protein is CATSRDLTPYNEQFF.

This chain uses TRBV29-1 with TRBJ2-7; D is possibly TRBD2 (5 bases). Germline CDR1 is SQVTM and CDR2 is ANQGSEA. The CDR3 covers 13 residues. Trimming removed 8 bases from V and 5 bases from J, with 19 bases in between. CDR3 residues: CSFSGRLGNEQYF. The CDR3 DNA sequence: TGCAGCTTCAGCGGCCGCCTAGGGAACGAGCAGTACTTC.

There are a few counts of this clonotype. The rearrangement joins TRBV19 to TRBJ2-5; no definite D call. This CDR3 spans 13 amino acids. The V and J ends lost 2 bases and 0 bases respectively, with 4 bases between them. Germline V gives CDR1 LNHDA, CDR2 SQIVND (reference sequence). This CDR3 reads CASSIHNQETQYF. Here the CDR3 DNA reads TGTGCCAGTAGTATACACAACCAAGAGACCCAGTACTTC.

This clonotype was recorded at least ten times. This chain connects TRBV7-9 to TRBJ1-1; TRBD1 might be the D (5 bases). There are 13 residues in the CDR3. V was trimmed by 9 bases and J by 3 bases, leaving 14 bases between them. Per the germline V gene, CDR1 is SEHNR and CDR2 is FQNEAQ (reference sequence). This chain's CDR3 is CARMGPPDTEAFF. The DNA of the CDR3 is TGTGCCAGAATGGGGCCTCCGGACACTGAAGCTTTCTTT.

A few counts support this clonotype. The rearrangement joins TRBV27 to TRBJ2-7; possibly TRBD2 for D (6 bases). Germline V gene lookup returns CDR1 MNHEY and CDR2 SMNVEV (reference sequence). Trimming stripped 6 bases from V and 9 bases from J, with 18 bases between. The length of the CDR3 is 13 residues. The CDR3 DNA reads TGTGCCAGCAGGGGTGGCGGGGCCGAGGTGCAGTACTTC. Its protein is CASRGGGAEVQYF.

This clonotype was observed a handful of times. V gene TRBV13 combines with J gene TRBJ2-3, with 10 bases aligning to TRBD2. This CDR3 region has 16 residues. CDR1 is PRHDT, CDR2 FYEKMQ, per germline (reference sequence). Unmatched junction bases numbered 3, after V lost 2 bases and J lost 1 base. CDR3 nucleotide sequence: TGTGCCAGCAGCTTACAAGGACTAGCGGGCACAGATACGCAGTATTTT. Its protein is CASSLQGLAGTDTQYF.

This clonotype was detected many times. The gene calls are TRBV29-1 and TRBJ2-1; TRBD1 matches at 8 bases. The V segment lost 4 bases and the J segment 9 bases; nucleotides outside the gene matches: 2. CDR1 and CDR2 from the germline V gene are SQVTM and ANQGSEA. The CDR3 is made up of 11 amino acids. The CDR3 bases are TGCAGCGTTGGCCAGGGGGCTGAGCAGTTCTTC. This gives the protein CSVGQGAEQFF.

Points on this clonotype: This may be a read error, as it is one base from a much larger clone. This CDR3 is missing its conserved last phenylalanine or tryptophan, likely due to a read error. The J gene is TRBJ2-5, the V gene TRBV7-6; D remains unclear. The germline V gene has CDR1 SGHVS and CDR2 FNYEAQ. V was pared by 4 bases and J by 2 bases, with 8 bases between. The CDR3 loop spans 13 amino acids. CDR3 coding DNA: TGTGCCAGCAGCTCGATCAATCAAGAGACCCAGTACCTC. Translated, it gives CASSSINQETQYL.

The rearrangement links TRBV6-5 to TRBJ2-7; the D gene is possibly TRBD1 (5 bases). The CDR3 is 16 amino acids. CDR1 MNHEY and CDR2 SVGAGI come from the germline V gene. V was cut by 2 bases and J by 2 bases, with 16 bases left in between. CDR3: CASSYQSNSGTYEQYF. The CDR3 DNA is TGTGCCAGCAGTTACCAATCGAATTCAGGGACCTACGAGCAGTACTTC.

This clonotype showed up just a few times. The rearrangement uses TRBV12-3 or TRBV12-4 and TRBJ2-6; D is perhaps TRBD1 (5 bases). The V end lost 2 bases, the J end lost 2 bases, and 16 bases lay between the germline ends. The CDR3 is 18 amino acids. The CDR3 is CASSLHGQGSTGANVLTF. DNA for the CDR3: TGTGCCAGCAGTTTACATGGTCAGGGATCCACTGGGGCCAACGTCCTGACTTTC.

This clonotype was observed many times. V is TRBV12-3 or TRBV12-4 and J is TRBJ2-6; D perhaps matches TRBD2 (6 bases). V lost 2 bases to trimming and J lost 1 base, with 6 bases between them. This CDR3 comprises 15 residues. The DNA for the CDR3 is TGTGCCAGCAGTTTACGGGGGTCTGGGGCCAACGTCCTGACTTTC. Translation gives CASSLRGSGANVLTF.

The chain recombines TRBV9 with TRBJ2-3; D uncertain. The CDR3 consists of 15 residues. The germline gives CDR1 SGDLS, CDR2 YYNGEE. With 6 bases removed from V and 3 bases from J, the gap between germline ends came to 17 bases. The CDR3: CASNEDTLFTDTQYF. The CDR3 nucleotides are TGTGCCAGCAACGAAGATACCTTATTTACAGATACGCAGTATTTT.

This clonotype was counted at least ten times. The J gene is TRBJ2-3, the V gene TRBV12-3 or TRBV12-4; TRBD2 might be the D (6 bases). The V gene lost 6 bases and the J gene lost 1 base, with 8 bases spanning the gap. The CDR3 length is 13 residues. The CDR3 DNA is TGTGCCAGCAGGTGGGGGGGCACAGATACGCAGTATTTT. This encodes CASRWGGTDTQYF.

This clonotype has ten or more counts. The chain is built from TRBV21-1 and TRBJ2-7; the DNA was not used to check the table's D call, TRBD1. TRBV21-1 is recorded as a pseudogene. This CDR3 spans 16 amino acids. The CDR3 coding sequence is TGTGCCAGCAGCAAAAAGGGCAGGGGGCGAAGCCACGAGCAGTACTTC. This encodes CASSKKGRGRSHEQYF.

To note about this clonotype: A much larger clone differs from this one at a single base, so this may be a read error. The chain couples TRBV4-3 to TRBJ1-1, with 9 bases lining up with TRBD1. Per the germline V gene, CDR1 is LGHNA and CDR2 is YSLEER. The CDR3 contains 15 residues. CDR3 DNA: TGCGCCAGCAGCCAAGGGCGACAGGGGGTTACTGAAGCTTACTTT. Translation gives CASSQGRQGVTEAYF.

This clonotype has only a few counts. V is TRBV12-3 or TRBV12-4 and J is TRBJ2-3; D possibly uses TRBD1 or TRBD2 (5 bases each). V lost 7 bases and J lost 4, with 24 bases in between. This CDR3 comprises 17 residues. The chain's CDR3 is CASMGRPNGVAADTQYF. The CDR3 DNA sequence: TGTGCCAGCATGGGACGGCCTAACGGGGTTGCAGCAGATACGCAGTATTTT.

The chain joins TRBV15 to TRBJ1-5; perhaps TRBD1 as D (5 bases). Germline values: CDR1 LNHNV, CDR2 YYDKDF (reference sequence). This CDR3 is built from 14 residues. V dropped 1 base and J dropped 3 bases, with 7 bases sitting between them. CDR3 DNA: TGTGCCACCAGCAGAGGAGGGGACAATCAGCCCCAGCATTTT. Encoded protein: CATSRGGDNQPQHF.

The rearrangement joins TRBV28 to TRBJ2-7; D may be TRBD2 (6 bases). V was clipped by 5 bases and J by 4 bases, with 21 bases between them. From germline, CDR1 is MDHEN and CDR2 SYDVKM. The CDR3 covers 16 residues. CDR3 DNA sequence: TGTGCCAGCAGTCCACCCGAACTAGCCCGACTATACGAGCAGTACTTC. This codes for CASSPPELARLYEQYF.

Note on this clonotype: This may come from a read error, since a much larger clone is one base off. The J gene is TRBJ1-1, the V gene TRBV12-3 or TRBV12-4, with D unclear. The CDR3 is 12 residues long. This CDR3 reads CAGSFVGTEAFF. CDR3 DNA: TGTGCCGGCAGTTTCGTGGGCACTGAAGCTTTCTTT.